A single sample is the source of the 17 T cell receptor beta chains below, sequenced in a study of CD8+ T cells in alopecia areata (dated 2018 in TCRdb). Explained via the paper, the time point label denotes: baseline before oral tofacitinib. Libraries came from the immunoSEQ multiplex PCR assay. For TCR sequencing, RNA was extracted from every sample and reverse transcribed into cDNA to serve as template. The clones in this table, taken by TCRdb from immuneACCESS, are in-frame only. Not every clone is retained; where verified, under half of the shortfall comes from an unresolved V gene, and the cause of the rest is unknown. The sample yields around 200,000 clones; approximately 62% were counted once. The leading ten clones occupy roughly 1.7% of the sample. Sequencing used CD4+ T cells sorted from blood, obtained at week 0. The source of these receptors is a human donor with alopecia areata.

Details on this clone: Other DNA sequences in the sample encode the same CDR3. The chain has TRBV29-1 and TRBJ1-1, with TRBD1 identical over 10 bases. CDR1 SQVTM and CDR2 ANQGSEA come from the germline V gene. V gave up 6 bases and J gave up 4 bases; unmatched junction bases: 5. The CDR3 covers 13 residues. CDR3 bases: TGCAGCGTACGACAGGGGGCGCGCACTGAAGCTTTCTTT. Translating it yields CSVRQGARTEAFF.

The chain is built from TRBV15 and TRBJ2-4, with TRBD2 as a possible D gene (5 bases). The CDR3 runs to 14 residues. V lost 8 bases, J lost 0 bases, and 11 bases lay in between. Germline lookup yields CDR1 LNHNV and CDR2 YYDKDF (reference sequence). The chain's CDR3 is CATQPGLAKNIQYF. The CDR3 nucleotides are TGTGCCACCCAACCCGGACTAGCCAAAAACATTCAGTACTTC.

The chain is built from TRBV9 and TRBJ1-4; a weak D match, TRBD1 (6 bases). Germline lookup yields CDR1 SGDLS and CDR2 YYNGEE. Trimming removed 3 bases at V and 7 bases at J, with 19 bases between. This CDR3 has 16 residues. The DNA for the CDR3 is TGTGCCAGCAGCGCGCGTACAGGGAATCGGGTTGAAAAACTGTTTTTT. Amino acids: CASSARTGNRVEKLFF.

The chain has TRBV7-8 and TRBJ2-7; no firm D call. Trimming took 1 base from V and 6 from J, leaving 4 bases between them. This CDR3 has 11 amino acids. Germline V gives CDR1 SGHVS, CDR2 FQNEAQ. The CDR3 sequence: CASSLVGEQYF. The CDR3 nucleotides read TGTGCCAGCAGCTTAGTGGGCGAGCAGTACTTC.

CDR3 sequence reads: CASSRTFYEQYF. In nucleotides, the CDR3 is TGTGCCAGCAGCCGGACCTTTTACGAGCAGTACTTC. V is TRBV2 and J is TRBJ2-7; D is undetermined. CDR1 SNHLY and CDR2 FYNNEI come from the germline V gene. The CDR3 length is 12 residues. Trimming removed 6 bases from V and 4 bases from J, with 10 bases in between.

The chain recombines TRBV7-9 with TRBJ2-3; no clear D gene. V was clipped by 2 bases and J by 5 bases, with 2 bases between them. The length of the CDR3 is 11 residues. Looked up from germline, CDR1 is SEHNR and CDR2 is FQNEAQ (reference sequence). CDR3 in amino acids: CASSLKDTQYF. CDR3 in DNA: TGTGCCAGCAGCTTAAAAGATACGCAGTATTTT.

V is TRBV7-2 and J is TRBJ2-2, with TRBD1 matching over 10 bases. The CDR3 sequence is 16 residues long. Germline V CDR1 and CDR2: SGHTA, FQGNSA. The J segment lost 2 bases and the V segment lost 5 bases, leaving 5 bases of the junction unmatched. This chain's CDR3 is CASSKGTGVNTGELFF. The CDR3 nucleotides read TGTGCCAGCAGCAAAGGGACAGGGGTCAACACCGGGGAGCTGTTTTTT.

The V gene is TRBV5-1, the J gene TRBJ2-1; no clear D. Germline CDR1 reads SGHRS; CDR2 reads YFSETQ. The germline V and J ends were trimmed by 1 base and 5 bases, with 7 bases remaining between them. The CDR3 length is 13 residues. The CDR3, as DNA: TGCGCCAGCAGCTTGAGAAATGACAATGAGCAGTTCTTC. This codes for CASSLRNDNEQFF. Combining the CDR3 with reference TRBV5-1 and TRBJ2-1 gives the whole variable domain KAGVTQTPRYLIKTRGQQVTLSCSPISGHRSVSWYQQTPGQGLQFLFEYFSETQRNKGNFPGRFSGRQFSNSRSEMNVSTLELGDSALYLCASSLRNDNEQFFGPGTRLTVL.

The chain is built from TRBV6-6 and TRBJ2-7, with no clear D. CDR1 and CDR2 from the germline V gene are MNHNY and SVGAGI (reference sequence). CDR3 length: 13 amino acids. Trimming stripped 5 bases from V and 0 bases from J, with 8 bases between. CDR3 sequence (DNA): TGTGCCAGCAGTCAGGTCAGCTCCTACGAGCAGTACTTC. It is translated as CASSQVSSYEQYF.

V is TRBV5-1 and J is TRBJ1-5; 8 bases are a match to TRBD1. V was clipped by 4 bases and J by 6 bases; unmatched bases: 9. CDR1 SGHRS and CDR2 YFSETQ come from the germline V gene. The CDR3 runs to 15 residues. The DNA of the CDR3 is TGCGCCAGCAGCCTAGGACAGGGAGGGAGTCAGCCCCAGCATTTT. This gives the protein CASSLGQGGSQPQHF.

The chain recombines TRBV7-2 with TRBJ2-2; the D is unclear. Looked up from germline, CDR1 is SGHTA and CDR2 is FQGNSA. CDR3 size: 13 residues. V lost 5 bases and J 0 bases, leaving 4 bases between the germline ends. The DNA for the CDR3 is TGTGCCAGCAGCCGGCCGAACACCGGGGAGCTGTTTTTT. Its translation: CASSRPNTGELFF.

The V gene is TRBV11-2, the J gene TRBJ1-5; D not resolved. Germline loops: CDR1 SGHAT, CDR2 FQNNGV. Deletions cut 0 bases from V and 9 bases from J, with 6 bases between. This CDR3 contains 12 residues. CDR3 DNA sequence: TGTGCCAGCAGCTTAGATTGGGGGCCCCAGCATTTT. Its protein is CASSLDWGPQHF. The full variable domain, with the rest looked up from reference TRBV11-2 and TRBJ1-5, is EAGVAQSPRYKIIEKRQSVAFWCNPISGHATLYWYQQILGQGPKLLIQFQNNGVVDDSQLPKDRFSAERLKGVDSTLKIQPAKLEDSAVYLCASSLDWGPQHFGDGTRLSIL.

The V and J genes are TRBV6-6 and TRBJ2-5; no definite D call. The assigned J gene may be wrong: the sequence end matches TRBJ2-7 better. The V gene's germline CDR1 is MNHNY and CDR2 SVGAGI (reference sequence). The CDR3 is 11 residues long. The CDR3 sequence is CASSFDYEQYF. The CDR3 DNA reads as TGTGCCAGCAGTTTCGACTACGAGCAGTACTTC.

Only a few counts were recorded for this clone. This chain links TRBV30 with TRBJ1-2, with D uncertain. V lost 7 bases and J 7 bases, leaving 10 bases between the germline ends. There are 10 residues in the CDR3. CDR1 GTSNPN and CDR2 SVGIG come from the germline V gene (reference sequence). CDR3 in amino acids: CASLMGGYTF. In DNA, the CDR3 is TGTGCCTCTTTAATGGGTGGCTACACCTTC.

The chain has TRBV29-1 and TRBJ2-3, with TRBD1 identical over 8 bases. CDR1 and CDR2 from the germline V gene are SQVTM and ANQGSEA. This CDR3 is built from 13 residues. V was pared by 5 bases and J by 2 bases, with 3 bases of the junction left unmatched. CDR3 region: CSVQGAATDTQYF. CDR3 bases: TGCAGCGTTCAGGGGGCCGCCACAGATACGCAGTATTTT.

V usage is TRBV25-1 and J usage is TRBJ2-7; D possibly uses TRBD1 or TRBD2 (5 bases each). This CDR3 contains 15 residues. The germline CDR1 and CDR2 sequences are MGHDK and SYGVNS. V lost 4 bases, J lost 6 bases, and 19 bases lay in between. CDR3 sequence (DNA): TGTGCCAGCAGTGCCTACACAGGAGGATTAGGCGAGCAGTACTTC. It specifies CASSAYTGGLGEQYF.

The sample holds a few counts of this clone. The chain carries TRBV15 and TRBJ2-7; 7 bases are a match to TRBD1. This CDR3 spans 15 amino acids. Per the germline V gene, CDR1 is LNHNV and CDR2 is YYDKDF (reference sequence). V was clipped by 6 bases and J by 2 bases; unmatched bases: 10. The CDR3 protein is CATSEARDSAYEQYF. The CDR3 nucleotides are TGTGCCACCAGTGAGGCCAGGGACAGCGCCTACGAGCAGTACTTC.